What follows are 3 T cell receptor beta chains derived from one specimen sequenced in a study of T cells in Graves' hyperthyroidism and ophthalmopathy. Amplified regions were TCR beta CDR3 sequences from RNA transcripts. The HTBI primer set drove a first-round RT-PCR of the TCR CDR3. TCRdb passed the multiplex PCR reads through MiXCR, listing each CDR3 protein once. The sample records under 450,000 distinct CDR3 sequences, 15% to 18% being singletons. Sequenced input: blood. All receptors come from a woman between 18 and 29 years old with Graves' hyperthyroidism.

This clonotype was seen at least ten times. The rearrangement links TRBV6-5 to TRBJ2-7; weak D call: TRBD1 (6 bases). Germline CDR1 reads MNHEY; CDR2 reads SVGAGI. V shed 2 bases and J shed 4 bases, with 18 bases lying between them. The CDR3 runs 16 residues. The CDR3 sequence: CASSYRGAGTPYEQYF. The CDR3 DNA reads TGTGCCAGCAGTTACCGAGGGGCAGGGACACCTTACGAGCAGTACTTC.

This clonotype was recorded many times. This chain uses TRBV7-2 with TRBJ2-7; D unclear. The CDR3 consists of 13 residues. V lost 1 base and J 3 bases, leaving 7 bases between the germline ends. Germline V gene lookup returns CDR1 SGHTA and CDR2 FQGNSA. The CDR3 sequence: CASSLERLYEQYF. In DNA, the CDR3 is TGTGCCAGCAGCTTAGAGAGGCTCTACGAGCAGTACTTC. Looking up the rest from reference TRBV7-2 and TRBJ2-7 gives the full variable domain: GAGVSQSPSNKVTEKGKDVELRCDPISGHTALYWYRQSLGQGLEFLIYFQGNSAPDKSGLPSDRFSAERTGGSVSTLTIQRTQQEDSAVYLCASSLERLYEQYFGPGTRLTVT.

This clonotype has at least ten counts. J is TRBJ1-1 and V is TRBV2; D ambiguous. Trimming shortened V by 8 bases and J by 6 bases, and 10 bases separated the two germline ends. The length of the CDR3 is 11 residues. The germline CDR1 and CDR2 sequences are SNHLY and FYNNEI. CDR3 region: CASERAAEAFF. As DNA, the CDR3 is TGTGCCAGCGAGAGGGCTGCTGAAGCTTTCTTT.